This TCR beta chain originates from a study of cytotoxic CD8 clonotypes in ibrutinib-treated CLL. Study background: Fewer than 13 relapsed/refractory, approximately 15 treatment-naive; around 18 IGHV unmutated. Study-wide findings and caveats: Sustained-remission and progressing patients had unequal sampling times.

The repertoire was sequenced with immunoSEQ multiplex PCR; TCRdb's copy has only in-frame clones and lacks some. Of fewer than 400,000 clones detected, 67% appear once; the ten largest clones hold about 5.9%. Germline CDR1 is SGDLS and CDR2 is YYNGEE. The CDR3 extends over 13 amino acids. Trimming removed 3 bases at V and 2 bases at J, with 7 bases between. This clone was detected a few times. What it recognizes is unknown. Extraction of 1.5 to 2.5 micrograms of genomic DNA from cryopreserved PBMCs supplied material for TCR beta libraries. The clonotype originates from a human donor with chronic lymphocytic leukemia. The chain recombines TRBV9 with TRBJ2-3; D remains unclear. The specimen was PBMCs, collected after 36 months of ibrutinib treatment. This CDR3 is CASSGHDTDTQYF. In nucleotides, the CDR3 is TGTGCCAGCAGCGGCCACGACACAGATACGCAGTATTTT.